This TCR beta chain was documented in a study of lymphopenia after photon versus proton radiotherapy. For this clone: Its antigen is as yet unknown.

Findings of the study overall: A bigger post-nadir fall in TCR diversity correlated inversely with survival time in deceased patients. Proton therapy kept repertoires fairly stable, unlike photons, which gained effector/memory cells.

Generated by immunoSEQ multiplex PCR, the TCRdb table keeps only in-frame clones and is missing some. The repertoire has roughly 45,000 clones, over 75% of them found once; the top ten carry about 2.2%. CDR3 size: 14 residues. The V gene lost 1 base and the J gene lost 3 bases, with 10 bases spanning the gap. CDR1 and CDR2 (germline): SGHTA, FQGNSA. This sequence was found in a man aged 35 to 55 with gastric cancer. The chain is built from TRBV7-2 and TRBJ2-7, with D unresolved. The sample here was peripheral blood, taken from a patient treated with photon-based radiotherapy. The CDR3 is CASSLGGPDYEQYF. In DNA, the CDR3 is TGTGCCAGCAGCTTAGGTGGACCCGACTACGAGCAGTACTTC.